The entry below describes one TCR beta chain. The length of the CDR3 is 14 residues. CDR1 and CDR2 from the germline V gene are SGHRS and YFSETQ. V was clipped by 7 bases and J by 4 bases; unmatched bases: 5. Per the original methods: Amplifying reference gene primers gave estimates of nucleated cell counts. This table comes from immunoSEQ multiplex PCR, and its TCRdb copy is limited to in-frame clones, with some not included. D and trimming come from the DNA, and the V and J calls and clone size come from that table. The repertoire holds around 200,000 clones, roughly nine tenths seen once, with about 2.2% in the top ten. These data originate in a study of blood T cell repertoires in COVID-19. Study-wide context: COVID-19 samples from acute and convalescent phases originated in the United States, Italy and Spain. PBMCs, B-cell-depleted T cells, or T cells were the source of the cDNA or gDNA that made up the material.

The source is a woman in her 50s with acute or convalescent COVID-19. Sequences were obtained from peripheral blood. V gene TRBV5-1 combines with J gene TRBJ2-2; 9 bases are a match to TRBD2. This CDR3 is CASRTSVRTGELFF. In nucleotides, the CDR3 is TGCGCCAGCCGGACTAGCGTTCGCACCGGGGAGCTGTTTTTT.